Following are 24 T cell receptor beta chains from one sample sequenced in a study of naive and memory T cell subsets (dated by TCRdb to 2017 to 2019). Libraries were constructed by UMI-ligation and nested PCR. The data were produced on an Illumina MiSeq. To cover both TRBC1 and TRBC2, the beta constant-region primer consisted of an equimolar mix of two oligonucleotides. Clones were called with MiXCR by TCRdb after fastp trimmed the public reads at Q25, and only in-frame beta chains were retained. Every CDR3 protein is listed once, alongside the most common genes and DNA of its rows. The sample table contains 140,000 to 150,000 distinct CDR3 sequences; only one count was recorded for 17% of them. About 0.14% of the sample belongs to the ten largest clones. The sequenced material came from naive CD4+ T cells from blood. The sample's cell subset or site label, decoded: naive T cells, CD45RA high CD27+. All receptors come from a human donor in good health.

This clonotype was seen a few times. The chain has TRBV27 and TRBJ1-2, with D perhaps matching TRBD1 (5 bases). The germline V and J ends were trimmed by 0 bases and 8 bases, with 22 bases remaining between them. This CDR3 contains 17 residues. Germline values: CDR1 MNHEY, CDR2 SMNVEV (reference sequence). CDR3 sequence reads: CASSLSGDLEMVLGYTF. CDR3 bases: TGTGCCAGCAGTTTATCGGGGGATTTGGAGATGGTTTTGGGCTACACCTTC.

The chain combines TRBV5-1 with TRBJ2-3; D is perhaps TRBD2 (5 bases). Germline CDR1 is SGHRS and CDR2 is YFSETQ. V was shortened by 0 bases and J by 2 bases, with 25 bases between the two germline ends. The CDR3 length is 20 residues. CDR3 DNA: TGCGCCAGCAGCTTGGGACTACTGCGATTCAGCGAACCGTTCACAGATACGCAGTATTTT. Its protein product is CASSLGLLRFSEPFTDTQYF.

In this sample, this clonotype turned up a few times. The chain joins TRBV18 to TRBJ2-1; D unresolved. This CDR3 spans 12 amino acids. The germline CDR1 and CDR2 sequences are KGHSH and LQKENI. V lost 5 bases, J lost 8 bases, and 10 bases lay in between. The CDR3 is CASSTMNDEQFF. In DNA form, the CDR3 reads TGTGCCAGCTCAACTATGAACGATGAGCAGTTCTTC.

CDR3 amino acids: CASSKMHKREYTDTQYF. The CDR3 nucleotides are TGTGCCAGCAGCAAAATGCACAAGCGGGAGTACACAGATACGCAGTATTTT. The genes are TRBV21-1 and TRBJ2-3; TRBD2 was called by the table and not checked on the DNA. TRBV21-1 is shown as a pseudogene. CDR3 length: 17 amino acids.

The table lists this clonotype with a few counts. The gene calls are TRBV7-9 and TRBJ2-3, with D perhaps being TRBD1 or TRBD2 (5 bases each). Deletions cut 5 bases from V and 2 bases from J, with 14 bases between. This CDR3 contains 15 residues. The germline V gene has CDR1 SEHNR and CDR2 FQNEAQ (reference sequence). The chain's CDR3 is CASSLLKGTTDTQYF. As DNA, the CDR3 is TGTGCCAGCAGCCTTCTGAAGGGGACCACAGATACGCAGTATTTT.

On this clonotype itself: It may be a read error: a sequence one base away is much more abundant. CDR3 DNA sequence: TGTGCCAGCAGTTCCGGGTTTAGCAATCGGCCCCAGCATTTT. Translation: CASSSGFSNRPQHF. This chain uses TRBV12-3 or TRBV12-4 with TRBJ1-5; D remains ambiguous. This CDR3 is built from 14 residues.

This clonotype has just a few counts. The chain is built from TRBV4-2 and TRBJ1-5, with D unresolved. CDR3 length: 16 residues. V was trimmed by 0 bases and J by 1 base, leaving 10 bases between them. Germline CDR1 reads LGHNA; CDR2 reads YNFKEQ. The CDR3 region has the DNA TGTGCCAGCAGCCAAGATTTCGGATCGAGCAATCAGCCCCAGCATTTT. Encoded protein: CASSQDFGSSNQPQHF.

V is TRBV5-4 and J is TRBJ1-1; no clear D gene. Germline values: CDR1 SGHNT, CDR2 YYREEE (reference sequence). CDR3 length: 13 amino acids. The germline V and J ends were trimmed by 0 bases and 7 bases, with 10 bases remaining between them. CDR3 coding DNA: TGTGCCAGCAGCTTGGTGGGAACAAATGAAGCTTTCTTT. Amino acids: CASSLVGTNEAFF.

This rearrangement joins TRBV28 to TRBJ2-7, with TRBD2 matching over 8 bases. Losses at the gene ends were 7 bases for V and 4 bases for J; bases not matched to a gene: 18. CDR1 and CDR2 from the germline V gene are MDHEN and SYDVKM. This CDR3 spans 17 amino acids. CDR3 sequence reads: CASIELDGRALGYEQYF. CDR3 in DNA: TGTGCCAGCATCGAATTGGACGGGAGGGCCCTCGGATACGAGCAGTACTTC.

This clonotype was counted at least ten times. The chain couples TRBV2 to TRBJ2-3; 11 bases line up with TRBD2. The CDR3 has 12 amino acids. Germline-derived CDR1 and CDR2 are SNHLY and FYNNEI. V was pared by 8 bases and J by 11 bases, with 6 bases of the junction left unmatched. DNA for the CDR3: TGTGCCAGCCGACTAGCGGGAAGCGAGCAGTATTTT. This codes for CASRLAGSEQYF. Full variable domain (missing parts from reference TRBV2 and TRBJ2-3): EPEVTQTPSHQVTQMGQEVILRCVPISNHLYFYWYRQILGQKVEFLVSFYNNEISEKSEIFDDQFSVERPDGSNFTLKIRSTKLEDSAMYFCASRLAGSEQYFGPGTRLTVL.

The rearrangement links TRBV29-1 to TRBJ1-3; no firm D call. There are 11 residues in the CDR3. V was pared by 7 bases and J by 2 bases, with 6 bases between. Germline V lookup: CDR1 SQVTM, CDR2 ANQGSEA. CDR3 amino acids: CSGDAGNTIYF. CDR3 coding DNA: TGCAGCGGGGATGCTGGAAACACCATATATTTT.

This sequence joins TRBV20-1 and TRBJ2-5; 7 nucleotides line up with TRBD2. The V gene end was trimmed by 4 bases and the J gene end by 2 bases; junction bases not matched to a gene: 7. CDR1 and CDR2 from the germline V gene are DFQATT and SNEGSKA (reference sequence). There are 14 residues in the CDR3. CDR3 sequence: CSAILAGAQETQYF. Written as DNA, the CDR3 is TGCAGTGCTATCCTTGCGGGAGCGCAAGAGACCCAGTACTTC.

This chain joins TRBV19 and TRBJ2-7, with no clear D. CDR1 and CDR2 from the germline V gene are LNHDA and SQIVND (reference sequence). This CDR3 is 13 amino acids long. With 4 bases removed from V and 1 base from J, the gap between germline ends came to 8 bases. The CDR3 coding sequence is TGTGCCAGTAGTAAGCGTGCGTCCTACGAGCAGTACTTC. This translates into CASSKRASYEQYF.

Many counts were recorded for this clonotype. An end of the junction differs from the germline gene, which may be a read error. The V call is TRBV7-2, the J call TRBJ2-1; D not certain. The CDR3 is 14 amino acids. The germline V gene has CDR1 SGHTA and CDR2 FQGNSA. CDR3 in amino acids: CASSQTGSYSEQFF. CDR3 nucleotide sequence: TGTGCCAGCAGCCAGACTGGCTCCTACAGTGAGCAGTTCTTC.

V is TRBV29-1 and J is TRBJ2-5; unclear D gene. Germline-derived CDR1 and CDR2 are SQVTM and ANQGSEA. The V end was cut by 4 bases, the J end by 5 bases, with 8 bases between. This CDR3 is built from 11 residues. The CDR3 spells CSVVLRETQYF. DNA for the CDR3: TGCAGCGTTGTGCTGCGGGAGACCCAGTACTTC.

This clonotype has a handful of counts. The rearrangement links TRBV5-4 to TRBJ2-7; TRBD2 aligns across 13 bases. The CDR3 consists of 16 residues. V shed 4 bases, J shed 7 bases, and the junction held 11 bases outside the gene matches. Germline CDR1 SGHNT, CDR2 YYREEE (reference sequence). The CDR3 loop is CASSRSLAGGPGEQYF. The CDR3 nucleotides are TGTGCCAGCAGCCGATCACTAGCGGGAGGGCCCGGGGAGCAGTACTTC.

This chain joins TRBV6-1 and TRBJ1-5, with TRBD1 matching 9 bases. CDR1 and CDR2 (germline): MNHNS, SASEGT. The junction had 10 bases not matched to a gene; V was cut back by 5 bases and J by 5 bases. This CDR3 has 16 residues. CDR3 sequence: CASSYRDRASDQPQHF. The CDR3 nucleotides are TGTGCCAGCAGTTACCGGGACAGGGCTTCGGATCAGCCCCAGCATTTT.

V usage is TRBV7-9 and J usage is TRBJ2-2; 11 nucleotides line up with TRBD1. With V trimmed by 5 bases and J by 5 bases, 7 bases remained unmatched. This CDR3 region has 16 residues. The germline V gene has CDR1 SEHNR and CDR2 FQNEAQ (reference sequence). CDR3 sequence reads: CASSPSGTGGTGELFF. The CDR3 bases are TGTGCCAGCAGCCCCAGTGGGACAGGGGGTACCGGGGAGCTGTTTTTT. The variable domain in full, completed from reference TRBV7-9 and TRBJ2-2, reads DTGVSQNPRHKITKRGQNVTFRCDPISEHNRLYWYRQTLGQGPEFLTYFQNEAQLEKSRLLSDRFSAERPKGSFSTLEIQRTEQGDSAMYLCASSPSGTGGTGELFFGEGSRLTVL.

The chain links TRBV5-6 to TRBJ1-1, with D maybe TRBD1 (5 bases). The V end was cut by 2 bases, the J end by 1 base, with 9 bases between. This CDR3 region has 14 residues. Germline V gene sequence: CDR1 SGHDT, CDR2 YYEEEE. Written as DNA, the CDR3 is TGTGCCAGCAGCTTCCGGGGCAAGAACACTGAAGCTTTCTTT. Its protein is CASSFRGKNTEAFF.

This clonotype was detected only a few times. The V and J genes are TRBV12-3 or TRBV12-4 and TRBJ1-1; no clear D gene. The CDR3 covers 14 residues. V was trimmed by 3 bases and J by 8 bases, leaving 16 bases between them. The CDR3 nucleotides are TGTGCCAGCAGTTTTGAGACTCCCGGCGGGGAAGCTTTCTTT. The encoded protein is CASSFETPGGEAFF.

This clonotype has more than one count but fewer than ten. The CDR3 sequence: CAAIAGAYNEQFF. The CDR3 DNA reads as TGTGCCGCCATAGCGGGAGCGTACAATGAGCAGTTCTTC. V usage is TRBV12-5 and J usage is TRBJ2-1; 9 bases are a match to TRBD2. The CDR3 covers 13 residues. The germline V gene encodes CDR1 LGHNT and CDR2 FRNRAP.

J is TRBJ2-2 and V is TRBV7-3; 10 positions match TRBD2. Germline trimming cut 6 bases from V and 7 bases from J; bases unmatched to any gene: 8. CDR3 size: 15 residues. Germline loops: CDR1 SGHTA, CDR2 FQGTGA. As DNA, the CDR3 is TGTGCCAGCAGTCCAGCGGGAGGGCGTATCGGGGAGCTGTTTTTT. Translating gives CASSPAGGRIGELFF.

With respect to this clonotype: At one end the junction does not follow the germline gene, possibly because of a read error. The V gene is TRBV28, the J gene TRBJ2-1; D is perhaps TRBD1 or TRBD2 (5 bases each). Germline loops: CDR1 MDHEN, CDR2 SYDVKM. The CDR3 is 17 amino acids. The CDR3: CATSIDRGDVISNEQFF. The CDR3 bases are TGTGCCACCAGTATCGATAGGGGAGACGTCATCAGCAATGAGCAGTTCTTC.

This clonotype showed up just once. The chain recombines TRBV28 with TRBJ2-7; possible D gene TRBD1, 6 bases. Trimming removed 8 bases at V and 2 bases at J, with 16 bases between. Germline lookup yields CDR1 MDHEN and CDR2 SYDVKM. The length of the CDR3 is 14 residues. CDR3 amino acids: CASCSGQGPYEQYF. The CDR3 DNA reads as TGTGCCAGCTGTTCAGGGCAGGGGCCCTACGAGCAGTACTTC.